Here is one T cell receptor (beta chain) with its context. Antigen specificity is unknown. The junction had 4 bases not matched to a gene; V was cut back by 4 bases and J by 1 base. Germline values: CDR1 SGHTA, CDR2 FQGNSA. There are 15 residues in the CDR3. The data were taken from a study of vaccination and CD4 T cells after COVID-19. Study-wide background: Nasal swab PCR detected SARS-CoV-2 in convalescent patients, who comprised some 10 mild cases and one severe case. Study-wide results and limits: Convalescent patients' clones that were vaccine-specific were spike mono-reactive in 304 of 307 cases.

Treatment given: approximately 10-day PBMC culture with coronavirus spike peptide pools or control peptides (ViraFEST assay). Expansion of antigen-specific T cells with peptide pools by ViraFEST preceded sequencing of TCRs. Cultured CD4+ T cells had their DNA profiled by the Oncomine TCR Beta short-read assay. Using the QIAamp micro DNA kit, genomic DNA was extracted from the CD4+ T cells that had been cultured. Using its own MiXCR run on the PCR reads, TCRdb lists one record per CDR3 protein. The sample contains some 3,500 distinct CDR3 sequences, around 40% of which appear only once. The sequence was obtained from a human donor who had recovered from COVID-19. The sequenced material came from CD4+ T cells from blood, cultured in vitro. The rearrangement links TRBV7-2 to TRBJ2-1; 7 bases align to TRBD2. CDR3 sequence reads: CASSYNSGSYNEQFF. Here the CDR3 DNA reads TGTGCCAGCAGCTACAATAGCGGGTCCTACAATGAGCAGTTCTTC.